This TCR beta chain was obtained from a study of CD8 T cells in ankylosing spondylitis. Overall study results and limits: It appeared that ankylosing spondylitis blood was characterized by a TCR beta motif of fewer than 10 highly homologous variants.

The CDR3 sequence is 16 residues long. The V end lost 1 base, the J end lost 6 bases, and 16 bases lay between the germline ends. Germline V lookup: CDR1 SGHVS, CDR2 FQNEAQ. A word on this clonotype: Its antigen is not identified.

TCRdb processed the 5' RACE reads anew with MiXCR; each CDR3 protein has one entry. The profile shows about 840,000 distinct CDR3 sequences, 12% of them singletons. This chain joins TRBV7-8 and TRBJ2-1; D is unclear. This clonotype was obtained from a male donor with ankylosing spondylitis. Sample: blood, either unsorted or a sorted T cell fraction (not recorded which). Written as DNA, the CDR3 is TGTGCCAGCAGCTTAGAAGACGGCAACCTCTCCAATGAGCAGTTCTTC. Amino acids: CASSLEDGNLSNEQFF. The entire variable domain, with the rest obtained from reference TRBV7-8 and TRBJ2-1, is as follows: GAGVSQSPRYKVAKRGQDVALRCDPISGHVSLFWYQQALGQGPEFLTYFQNEAQLDKSGLPSDRFFAERPEGSVSTLKIQRTQQEDSAVYLCASSLEDGNLSNEQFFGPGTRLTVL.